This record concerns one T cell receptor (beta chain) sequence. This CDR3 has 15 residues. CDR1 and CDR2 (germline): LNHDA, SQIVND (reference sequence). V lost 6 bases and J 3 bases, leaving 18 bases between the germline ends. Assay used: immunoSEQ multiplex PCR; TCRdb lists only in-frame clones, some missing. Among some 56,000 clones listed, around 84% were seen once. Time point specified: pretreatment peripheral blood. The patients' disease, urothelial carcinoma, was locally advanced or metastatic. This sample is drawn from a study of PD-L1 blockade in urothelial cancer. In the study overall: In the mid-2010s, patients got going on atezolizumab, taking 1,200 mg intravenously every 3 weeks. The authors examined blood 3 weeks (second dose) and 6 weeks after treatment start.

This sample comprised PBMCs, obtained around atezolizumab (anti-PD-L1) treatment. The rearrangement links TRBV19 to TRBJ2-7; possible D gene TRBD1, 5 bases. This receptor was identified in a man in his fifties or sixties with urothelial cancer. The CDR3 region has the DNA TGTGCCAGTAGCATCAGTGAAGGGGTAGGCTACGAGCAGTACTTC. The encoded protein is CASSISEGVGYEQYF.